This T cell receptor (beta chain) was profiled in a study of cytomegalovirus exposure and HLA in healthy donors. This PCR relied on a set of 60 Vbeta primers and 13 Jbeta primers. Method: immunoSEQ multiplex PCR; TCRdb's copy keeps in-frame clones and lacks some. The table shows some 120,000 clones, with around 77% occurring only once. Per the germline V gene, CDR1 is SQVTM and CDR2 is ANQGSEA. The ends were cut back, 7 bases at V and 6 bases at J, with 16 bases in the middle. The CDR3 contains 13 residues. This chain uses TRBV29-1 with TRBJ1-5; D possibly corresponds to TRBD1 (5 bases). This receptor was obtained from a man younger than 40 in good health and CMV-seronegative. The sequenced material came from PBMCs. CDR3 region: CSAAQGWSQPQHF. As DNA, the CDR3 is TGCAGCGCCGCCCAGGGATGGAGTCAGCCCCAGCATTTT.